This T cell receptor (beta chain) was observed in a study of cytomegalovirus exposure and HLA in healthy donors. The study, taken as a whole, reports: There was a cluster of highly shared sequence variants that was likely a sequencing artifact.

The CDR3 has 12 amino acids. Germline CDR1 is MDHEN and CDR2 is SYDVKM. V was cut by 3 bases and J by 7 bases, with 7 bases left in between. PCR was performed using 60 Vbeta and 13 Jbeta primers. The assay was immunoSEQ multiplex PCR, and TCRdb's table has in-frame clones only and misses some. This specimen shows 150,000 to 200,000 clones; the ten leading clones hold 6.5%. In regard to this clone: The antigen is not known.

The sequencing sample was made of PBMCs. This chain links TRBV28 with TRBJ1-3; no reliable D call. The receptor was derived from a man aged 25-40 years in good health and CMV-seronegative. CDR3 loop: CASSFIGNTIYF. For the CDR3, the DNA is TGTGCCAGCAGTTTCATTGGCAACACCATATATTTT.